This T cell receptor (beta chain) was profiled in a study of cytomegalovirus exposure and HLA in healthy donors. Libraries were prepared by immunoSEQ multiplex PCR; TCRdb keeps only in-frame clonotypes and omits some of them. This table holds 160,000 or so clones, around 90% found once. V lost 7 bases, J lost 0 bases, and 11 bases stayed unmatched. This CDR3 is 16 amino acids long. Germline CDR1 reads MNHEY; CDR2 reads SMNVEV (reference sequence). This clone appeared once. Its antigen is unknown. Study findings and constraints: A few CMV-associated chains were confirmed in vitro to be specific for CMV antigens.

The chain combines TRBV27 with TRBJ1-1; TRBD1 agrees at 7 bases. The source material was PBMCs. This TCR was recovered from a young man in good health and CMV-seronegative. The CDR3 region has the DNA TGTGCCAGCATCGACAGGGTGGGTCTCATGAACACTGAAGCTTTCTTT. Encoded protein: CASIDRVGLMNTEAFF.